The T cell receptor beta chain under discussion was sequenced for a study of T cells after yellow fever vaccination. J was trimmed by 1 base and V by 0 bases; bases with no gene match: 6. Germline values: CDR1 KGHSH, CDR2 LQKENI. The CDR3 covers 19 residues. TCRdb re-called the 5' RACE reads with MiXCR, one entry per CDR3 protein. Of some 420,000 distinct CDR3 sequences listed, 18% are singletons. This receptor was identified in a man aged 18 to 29 who received the YFV17D yellow fever vaccine. This rearrangement joins TRBV18 to TRBJ2-2; 12 nucleotides match TRBD2. The source material was PBMCs, sampled before the yellow fever booster vaccination. The CDR3 spells CASSPPVTSGGWNTGELFF. The CDR3 DNA reads TGTGCCAGCTCACCACCCGTGACTAGCGGGGGATGGAACACCGGGGAGCTGTTTTTT.